Presented here are 30 T cell receptor beta chains from one specimen sequenced in a study of CD8 T cells in Susac syndrome (dated by TCRdb to between 2017 and 2020). Library prep was done by the immunoSEQ multiplex PCR assay. RNA was extracted using the RNeasy kit, and roughly 0.5 to 1 microgram was reverse transcribed with random hexamers. TCRdb reworked the public reads: Q25 trimming with fastp, MiXCR clone assembly, productive beta chains retained. Each entry merges the rows of one CDR3 protein and shows their most common DNA and genes. This sample comprises roughly 130,000 distinct CDR3 sequences, around 94% of them detected only once. Jointly, the top ten make up over 0.1% of the sample. What was sequenced was CD4+ T cells from PBMCs. The receptors derive from a human donor with multiple sclerosis.

The CDR3 loop is CASSPLTRKTDTQYF. As DNA, the CDR3 is TGTGCCAGCAGCCCCTTGACTCGCAAAACAGATACGCAGTATTTT. The V and J genes are TRBV6-1 and TRBJ2-3, with D unresolved. The CDR3 extends over 15 amino acids. The germline V gene has CDR1 MNHNS and CDR2 SASEGT. Trimming removed 6 bases from V and 3 bases from J, with 16 bases in between.

This chain joins TRBV7-9 and TRBJ1-2, with D perhaps matching TRBD1 (5 bases). Trimming removed 3 bases at V and 8 bases at J, with 7 bases between. Per germline, CDR1 SEHNR and CDR2 FQNEAQ (reference sequence). CDR3 length equals 11 residues. The CDR3 region has the DNA TGTGCCAGCAGCTTTGAGGGGGGCTACACCTTC. It specifies CASSFEGGYTF.

The chain has TRBV6-2 or TRBV6-3 and TRBJ1-1; D is possibly TRBD1 (5 bases). Trimming stripped 4 bases from V and 0 bases from J, with 12 bases between. CDR1 MNHEY and CDR2 SVGEGT come from the germline V gene. The CDR3 is made up of 15 amino acids. The DNA of the CDR3 is TGTGCCAGCAGTTGGGGGAATACGATGAACACTGAAGCTTTCTTT. Amino acid sequence: CASSWGNTMNTEAFF.

Only one count was recorded for this clonotype. V and J are TRBV7-9 and TRBJ2-1; D gene uncertain. Trimming took off 4 bases at V and 5 bases at J, with 18 bases between the two ends. There are 16 residues in the CDR3. Germline CDR1 and CDR2: SEHNR and FQNEAQ (reference sequence). The CDR3 DNA is TGTGCCAGCAGCTACCTCCCGACGGCAGGAAACAATGAGCAGTTCTTC. Translated: CASSYLPTAGNNEQFF.

The chain combines TRBV2 with TRBJ2-5; 7 bases align to TRBD1. Unmatched junction bases numbered 10, after V lost 7 bases and J lost 5 bases. The CDR3 runs to 14 residues. CDR1 and CDR2 (germline): SNHLY, FYNNEI. Here the CDR3 reads CASTRQGGGETQYF. The CDR3 region has the DNA TGTGCCAGCACGAGACAGGGTGGTGGTGAGACCCAGTACTTC.

For the CDR3, the DNA is TGCAGTGCCGCTGATCTTATCCGTGGGTCAAGCCAAAATCAGCCCCAGCATTTT. Translated: CSAADLIRGSSQNQPQHF. V gene TRBV20-1 combines with J gene TRBJ1-5; no firm D call. In germline, CDR1 is DFQATT, CDR2 SNEGSKA (reference sequence). V lost 6 bases and J lost 4, with 28 bases in between. The CDR3 has 18 amino acids.

V gene TRBV2 combines with J gene TRBJ2-7; 9 bases align to TRBD1. This CDR3 is built from 13 residues. Germline CDR1 SNHLY, CDR2 FYNNEI. Trimming took 6 bases from V and 2 from J; bases not matched to a gene: 2. CDR3 sequence: CASRGDRAYEQYF. CDR3 bases: TGTGCCAGCAGAGGGGACAGGGCCTACGAGCAGTACTTC.

V is TRBV2 and J is TRBJ2-2; D assignment may be TRBD1 or TRBD2 (5 bases each). V lost 4 bases and J 6 bases, leaving 9 bases between the germline ends. CDR1 is SNHLY, CDR2 FYNNEI, per germline. There are 13 residues in the CDR3. CDR3 amino acids: CASSVQGPGELFF. CDR3 DNA: TGTGCCAGCAGTGTGCAGGGACCCGGGGAGCTGTTTTTT.

This clonotype was counted a single time. The genes are TRBV24-1 and TRBJ1-2; D not certain. V dropped 1 base and J dropped 2 bases, with 7 bases sitting between them. CDR1 is KGHDR, CDR2 SFDVKD, per germline. This CDR3 has 14 amino acids. CDR3 nucleotides: TGTGCCACCAGTGATTTAGGCTTCAACTATGGCTACACCTTC. It specifies CATSDLGFNYGYTF.

This clonotype was recorded only once. V usage is TRBV25-1 and J usage is TRBJ1-2, with D possibly TRBD1 on 6 matching bases. The CDR3 covers 14 residues. The V end was cut by 5 bases, the J end by 4 bases, with 14 bases between. Germline CDR1 is MGHDK and CDR2 is SYGVNS. The CDR3 nucleotides read TGTGCCAGCAGTCCCTCCGGACAGATCTATGGCTACACCTTC. Protein: CASSPSGQIYGYTF.

This sequence joins TRBV20-1 and TRBJ1-2, with 10 bases identical to TRBD1. The CDR3 covers 14 residues. Germline V CDR1 and CDR2: DFQATT, SNEGSKA (reference sequence). With 3 bases clipped from V and 3 bases from J, the junction kept 4 bases outside the gene matches. The CDR3 bases are TGCAGTGCTAGCTCCGGGACAGGGGACTATGGCTACACCTTC. It specifies CSASSGTGDYGYTF.

This clonotype occurred once. V gene TRBV4-1 combines with J gene TRBJ2-7, with 10 nucleotides matching TRBD1. Germline V CDR1 and CDR2: MGHRA, YSYEKL. V was pared by 3 bases and J by 3 bases, with 8 bases of the junction left unmatched. The CDR3 covers 16 residues. CDR3 DNA: TGCGCCAGCAGCCATTGGGACAGGGGACTCAGCTACGAGCAGTACTTC. Residues: CASSHWDRGLSYEQYF.

The chain has TRBV9 and TRBJ2-6; 9 nucleotides align to TRBD2. Germline V CDR1 and CDR2: SGDLS, YYNGEE. There are 18 residues in the CDR3. The V segment lost 0 bases and the J segment 3 bases; nucleotides outside the gene matches: 7. The CDR3 DNA reads as TGTGCCAGCAGCGTAGCAGGAGCGGGAGGCAGTGGGGCCAACGTCCTGACTTTC. Encoded protein: CASSVAGAGGSGANVLTF.

The V gene is TRBV9, the J gene TRBJ1-4; 7 nucleotides align to TRBD1. Germline V CDR1 and CDR2: SGDLS, YYNGEE. V lost 7 bases and J lost 8; bases outside the gene matches: 5. The CDR3 extends over 12 amino acids. The chain's CDR3 is CASGQVEEKLFF. CDR3 sequence (DNA): TGTGCCAGCGGACAGGTTGAAGAAAAACTGTTTTTT.

The chain couples TRBV5-6 to TRBJ1-4; no reliable D call. The CDR3 is 13 amino acids. Germline CDR1 reads SGHDT; CDR2 reads YYEEEE. The V end was cut by 3 bases, the J end by 7 bases, with 10 bases between. CDR3 protein: CASSSGPREKLFF. In DNA, the CDR3 is TGTGCCAGCAGCTCTGGGCCCCGTGAAAAACTGTTTTTT. Based on the CDR3 plus reference TRBV5-6 and TRBJ1-4, the full variable domain is DAGVTQSPTHLIKTRGQQVTLRCSPKSGHDTVSWYQQALGQGPQFIFQYYEEEERQRGNFPDRFSGHQFPNYSSELNVNALLLGDSALYLCASSSGPREKLFFGSGTQLSVL.

The chain joins TRBV6-2 or TRBV6-3 to TRBJ2-7; D is ambiguous. The germline V gene has CDR1 MNHEY and CDR2 SVGEGT. The CDR3 totals 11 residues. V lost 6 bases and J lost 6, with 9 bases in between. The DNA for the CDR3 is TGTGCCAGCAGCTACCTACGCGAGCAGTACTTC. The encoded protein is CASSYLREQYF.

The rearrangement uses TRBV14 and TRBJ2-3; 10 bases agree with TRBD1. V trimming: 3 bases; J trimming: 1 base; junction bases outside the gene matches: 4. The CDR3 runs 16 residues. Germline-derived CDR1 and CDR2 are SGHDN and FVKESK. The CDR3 spells CASSHETGGRTDTQYF. Here the CDR3 DNA reads TGTGCCAGCAGCCATGAGACAGGGGGCCGCACAGATACGCAGTATTTT. The full variable domain, rest sourced from reference TRBV14 and TRBJ2-3, is EAGVTQFPSHSVIEKGQTVTLRCDPISGHDNLYWYRRVMGKEIKFLLHFVKESKQDESGMPNNRFLAERTGGTYSTLKVQPAELEDSGVYFCASSHETGGRTDTQYFGPGTRLTVL.

This clonotype was counted a single time. The CDR3 loop reads CAWAHKQKQGLINQPQHF. The CDR3 DNA reads as TGTGCCTGGGCTCACAAGCAAAAACAGGGGTTGATCAATCAGCCCCAGCATTTT. This chain uses TRBV30 with TRBJ1-5; 7 bases are a match to TRBD1. The CDR3 has 18 amino acids. Germline-derived CDR1 and CDR2 are GTSNPN and SVGIG (reference sequence). Trimming cost V 5 bases and J 3 bases; bases outside gene matches: 19.

The J gene is TRBJ2-7, the V gene TRBV6-5, with D uncertain. The germline V and J ends were trimmed by 4 bases and 2 bases, with 18 bases remaining between them. Germline V gives CDR1 MNHEY, CDR2 SVGAGI. The CDR3 spans 16 residues. DNA of the CDR3: TGTGCCAGCAGTTGGACCCCCGGACCGAAAACCTACGAGCAGTACTTC. Protein: CASSWTPGPKTYEQYF.

This sequence joins TRBV30 and TRBJ2-1, with no clear D. Germline CDR1 and CDR2: GTSNPN and SVGIG (reference sequence). The CDR3 has 12 residues. Trimming took off 1 base at V and 5 bases at J, with 6 bases between the two ends. This chain's CDR3 is CAWSANNNEQFF. CDR3 nucleotides: TGTGCCTGGAGTGCCAATAACAATGAGCAGTTCTTC. The full variable domain, rest sourced from reference TRBV30 and TRBJ2-1, is SQTIHQWPATLVQPVGSPLSLECTVEGTSNPNLYWYRQAAGRGLQLLFYSVGIGQISSEVPQNLSASRPQDRQFILSSKKLLLSDSGFYLCAWSANNNEQFFGPGTRLTVL.

In this sample, this clonotype turned up once. The chain combines TRBV7-9 with TRBJ2-7, with 9 nucleotides matching TRBD1. Germline V CDR1 and CDR2: SEHNR, FQNEAQ (reference sequence). With 8 bases clipped from V and 2 bases from J, the junction kept 10 bases outside the gene matches. There are 15 residues in the CDR3. The CDR3 DNA follows: TGTGCCAGCGAATTACACCGGGACAGGGCCTACGAGCAGTACTTC. As protein: CASELHRDRAYEQYF.

V gene TRBV4-2 combines with J gene TRBJ1-4; D is perhaps TRBD1 (5 bases). The V and J ends lost 1 base and 0 bases respectively, with 15 bases between them. The CDR3 has 18 residues. CDR1 and CDR2 from the germline V gene are LGHNA and YNFKEQ. The CDR3 bases are TGTGCCAGCAGCCAAGCCCTTGGAACAGGTCCAACTAATGAAAAACTGTTTTTT. Translating gives CASSQALGTGPTNEKLFF.

This clonotype showed up just once. This chain connects TRBV7-2 to TRBJ2-5; TRBD1 matches at 7 bases. The CDR3 sequence is 14 residues long. J gave up 3 bases and V 0 bases, and 1 base lay outside the gene matches. Germline CDR1 SGHTA, CDR2 FQGNSA. CDR3 sequence reads: CASSLAGTEETQYF. CDR3 bases: TGTGCCAGCAGCTTAGCTGGGACAGAAGAGACCCAGTACTTC.

This chain links TRBV12-5 with TRBJ2-7, with a tentative D call TRBD1 (5 bases). The CDR3 covers 12 residues. Per germline, CDR1 LGHNT and CDR2 FRNRAP. V dropped 6 bases and J dropped 1 base, with 7 bases sitting between them. CDR3 DNA sequence: TGTGCTAGTGGCCGACAGTCCTACGAGCAGTACTTC. As protein: CASGRQSYEQYF.

The genes are TRBV11-2 and TRBJ2-5; unclear D gene. The V gene's germline CDR1 is SGHAT and CDR2 FQNNGV. This CDR3 spans 12 amino acids. V was clipped by 3 bases and J by 4 bases, with 6 bases between them. The CDR3 DNA is TGTGCCAGCAGCTTCATGATAGAGACCCAGTACTTC. The encoded protein is CASSFMIETQYF. Supplemented by reference TRBV11-2 and TRBJ2-5, the full variable domain reads EAGVAQSPRYKIIEKRQSVAFWCNPISGHATLYWYQQILGQGPKLLIQFQNNGVVDDSQLPKDRFSAERLKGVDSTLKIQPAKLEDSAVYLCASSFMIETQYFGPGTRLLVL.

The chain combines TRBV18 with TRBJ2-5, with 13 bases identical to TRBD2. The CDR3 has 17 amino acids. The V segment lost 2 bases and the J segment 4 bases; nucleotides outside the gene matches: 7. CDR1 is KGHSH, CDR2 LQKENI, per germline. The CDR3 protein is CASSPGQTSGGRETQYF. The DNA of the CDR3 is TGTGCCAGCTCACCAGGCCAGACTAGCGGGGGGCGAGAGACCCAGTACTTC.

V is TRBV7-2 and J is TRBJ1-4, with no clear D. V was clipped by 5 bases and J by 10 bases, with 11 bases between them. The CDR3 sequence is 12 residues long. The germline gives CDR1 SGHTA, CDR2 FQGNSA. The CDR3 is CASSDDYGKLFF. CDR3 nucleotide sequence: TGTGCCAGCAGCGACGACTATGGAAAACTGTTTTTT.

V and J are TRBV27 and TRBJ2-7; TRBD2 might be the D (5 bases). This CDR3 region has 14 residues. V was trimmed by 7 bases and J by 6 bases, leaving 19 bases between them. Germline CDR1 and CDR2: MNHEY and SMNVEV (reference sequence). The CDR3 is CASMEVGNPTEQYF. In nucleotides, the CDR3 is TGTGCCAGCATGGAGGTCGGGAACCCAACCGAGCAGTACTTC.

The gene calls are TRBV7-2 and TRBJ2-7; D is undetermined. Germline V gives CDR1 SGHTA, CDR2 FQGNSA. The CDR3 is 13 amino acids. V was clipped by 4 bases and J by 8 bases, with 15 bases between them. CDR3 sequence (DNA): TGTGCCAGCAGCTCCATGAACAGCTTCAAGCAGTACTTC. Translated, it gives CASSSMNSFKQYF.

V is TRBV5-6 and J is TRBJ2-7, with 9 positions matching TRBD1. J was trimmed by 5 bases and V by 0 bases; bases with no gene match: 6. There are 15 residues in the CDR3. Germline loops: CDR1 SGHDT, CDR2 YYEEEE. CDR3 amino acids: CASSLVGQGLDEQYF. The CDR3 DNA sequence: TGTGCCAGCAGCTTGGTGGGACAGGGCCTCGACGAGCAGTACTTC.